This TCR beta chain appears in the sequencing data of a study of T cells after yellow fever vaccination (dated by TCRdb to between 2018 and 2021). For context, the study as a whole: The SMART-Seq v4 Ultra Low Input RNA kit was used to prepare libraries from fractions with low cell numbers. Blood samples were taken at several timepoints before and after primary and secondary immunization, and bulk PBMC replicates and cell subsets were isolated. To follow T-cell clones before and after both primary and booster YFV17D yellow fever vaccination, bulk TCR alpha and beta repertoires underwent longitudinal sequencing. Two healthy male donors made up the cohort, one aged 18 to 30 years and the other aged 30 to 40 years. Beyond this particular receptor, the publication reports: A small share of clonotypes occurred in both CD4 and CD8 compartments, likely arising from convergent recombination. Compared with the primary T-cell response, the secondary T-cell response was weaker but faster, peaking on day 5 rather than day 15. FACS-sorted repertoires could contain abundant contaminating clonotypes from the bulk population, so computational filtering was required. After the booster, most of the clones that had expanded following primary vaccination were detected again (approximately 96% of CD4 and around 90% of CD8), which suggests that memory was broadly maintained. The study included only a couple of donors, which limits how far the findings can be generalized.

TCR cDNA was made using 5'RACE template switching, a step that added a universal primer site and unique molecular identifiers. Priming of cDNA synthesis was performed from both the TCR alpha and TCR beta constant segments. Library amplification used two PCR steps, and the second PCR step added sample barcodes and sequencing adapters. Sequencing of the libraries was done on either Illumina HiSeq 2500 (2x100 bp) or NovaSeq (2x150 bp). Under the source paper's analysis protocol: Demultiplexing of reads and collapsing into UMI consensus sequences were performed with MIGEC, and V(D)J alignment was carried out with MiXCR. Vaccine-responding clonotypes were defined with edgeR using replicate PBMC samples, requiring FDR below 0.01 and a log2 fold change above 5 up to day 15. CD4 or CD8 identity was assigned to each bulk clonotype according to whether the clonotype was present at higher abundance in the sequenced CD4 repertoire or the sequenced CD8 repertoire. TCRdb reprocessing: public reads trimmed at Q25 with fastp, clones called with MiXCR, in-frame beta chains kept. Every CDR3 protein is listed once, alongside the most common genes and DNA of its rows. The V and J calls were not made by the authors but by TCRdb's processing. Present in this sample are some 400,000 distinct CDR3 sequences, 6.2% of which were seen just once. The top ten clones comprise 15% of the sample.

Explained via the paper, the treatment or condition label denotes: live attenuated yellow fever vaccine strain. At each blood-draw timepoint, two biological replicates of bulk PBMCs were collected. A standard Ficoll-Paque protocol was used to isolate PBMCs from peripheral blood. RNA was extracted with TriZol from bulk PBMCs, CD4 and CD8 fractions, and dextramer-positive and dextramer-negative fractions. A remark on this clonotype: There is no known antigen for this receptor. Base qualities are not provided; no much larger clone lies one nucleotide away.

Taken from cysteine to phenylalanine, the CDR3 has 19 residues. The read is trimmed to its CDR3 DNA, 57 bases read in frame from base 1. As encoded in the germline V gene, CDR1 is SGHDN while CDR2 is FVKESK. V has 4 bases trimmed and J has 0 bases trimmed; junction bases matching no gene number 11. The chain employs TRBV14 and TRBJ2-1, with TRBD2 identical over 11 junction bases. The sequence came from a man aged 30 to 39 who received the YFV17D yellow fever vaccine. Source: PBMCs, taken 5 days after the yellow fever booster vaccination. The nucleotide sequence reads TGTGCCAGCAGCCGACGACTAGCGGGACCCGTTGCCTCCTACAATGAGCAGTTCTTC. Its protein product is CASSRRLAGPVASYNEQFF.